A single sample gave rise to the 12 T cell receptor beta chains below, sequenced in a study of CD8 T cells in Susac syndrome. It was with random hexamers that 0.5 to 1 ug RNA was reverse transcribed. TCRdb independently ran MiXCR on the immunoSEQ multiplex PCR reads; one entry per CDR3 protein. In the table there are about 250,000 distinct CDR3 sequences, 85% to 95% of which are singletons. Sequences were obtained from CD4+ T cells from PBMCs. The receptors were sampled from a human donor with multiple sclerosis.

The rearrangement links TRBV12-3 or TRBV12-4 to TRBJ1-1; D not resolved. This CDR3 has 14 residues. Trimming stripped 3 bases from V and 0 bases from J, with 8 bases between. The CDR3 nucleotides are TGTGCCAGCAGTTTCAGTACTATGAACACTGAAGCTTTCTTT. This sequence encodes CASSFSTMNTEAFF.

The chain couples TRBV3-1 to TRBJ1-1; perhaps TRBD1 as D (5 bases). V was trimmed by 1 base and J by 4 bases, leaving 10 bases between them. Germline loops: CDR1 LGHDT, CDR2 YNNKEL (reference sequence). CDR3 length: 14 residues. The CDR3: CASSQAGKGTEAFF. DNA of the CDR3: TGTGCCAGCAGCCAAGCAGGGAAGGGCACTGAAGCTTTCTTT.

V gene TRBV30 combines with J gene TRBJ2-5, with a possible D match to TRBD2 (6 bases). Trimming pared 2 bases from V and 2 bases from J, leaving 18 bases between. The CDR3 contains 16 residues. Germline V lookup: CDR1 GTSNPN, CDR2 SVGIG (reference sequence). For the CDR3, the DNA is TGTGCCTGGAGTCCCGGGGGTACGGGAACGCAAGAGACCCAGTACTTC. Protein sequence: CAWSPGGTGTQETQYF.

The chain joins TRBV19 to TRBJ1-1; D gene unclear. The CDR3 is made up of 11 amino acids. Germline CDR1 LNHDA, CDR2 SQIVND (reference sequence). V lost 4 bases and J 4 bases, leaving 4 bases between the germline ends. The CDR3 spells CASSTITEAFF. The CDR3 nucleotides read TGTGCCAGTAGTACCATCACTGAAGCTTTCTTT. The full variable domain, in which reference TRBV19 and TRBJ1-1 provide the parts outside the CDR3, is DGGITQSPKYLFRKEGQNVTLSCEQNLNHDAMYWYRQDPGQGLRLIYYSQIVNDFQKGDIAEGYSVSREKKESFPLTVTSAQKNPTAFYLCASSTITEAFFGQGTRLTVV.

The chain links TRBV20-1 to TRBJ2-5; 10 bases agree with TRBD2. This CDR3 contains 15 residues. Germline CDR1 and CDR2: DFQATT and SNEGSKA (reference sequence). The V gene end was trimmed by 6 bases and the J gene end by 4 bases; junction bases not matched to a gene: 11. The CDR3 reads CSALSSGSVVETQYF. The CDR3 nucleotides are TGCAGTGCCTTATCTAGCGGGAGTGTCGTAGAGACCCAGTACTTC.

This rearrangement joins TRBV20-1 to TRBJ2-3; D ambiguous. This CDR3 spans 14 amino acids. Germline loops: CDR1 DFQATT, CDR2 SNEGSKA (reference sequence). Trimming removed 5 bases at V and 0 bases at J, with 12 bases between. CDR3: CSAPQYTSTDTQYF. CDR3 nucleotides: TGCAGTGCTCCCCAGTATACTAGCACAGATACGCAGTATTTT.

This rearrangement joins TRBV12-3 or TRBV12-4 to TRBJ2-6; no firm D call. V was cut by 3 bases and J by 2 bases, with 11 bases left in between. CDR3 length: 16 amino acids. This CDR3 reads CASSFQTPAGANVLTF. In nucleotides, the CDR3 is TGTGCCAGCAGTTTCCAGACACCGGCTGGGGCCAACGTCCTGACTTTC.

The CDR3 DNA reads TGTGCCTGGAGTGGTTATCGGCGAATGACTAGCGGGAGCGACAATGAGCAGTTCTTC. Translating it yields CAWSGYRRMTSGSDNEQFF. The V and J genes are TRBV30 and TRBJ2-1; 12 bases match TRBD2. The trim removed 1 base at V and 5 bases at J, leaving 15 bases unmatched. The CDR3 has 19 residues. Looked up from germline, CDR1 is GTSNPN and CDR2 is SVGIG (reference sequence).

This chain connects TRBV5-6 to TRBJ1-1; 12 positions agree with TRBD1. J lost 4 bases, V lost 1 base, and 8 bases had no gene match. CDR1 is SGHDT, CDR2 YYEEEE, per germline. The length of the CDR3 is 17 residues. This chain's CDR3 is CASSLFRDRGQVTEAFF. In DNA, the CDR3 is TGTGCCAGCAGCTTGTTTCGGGACAGGGGGCAAGTCACTGAAGCTTTCTTT.

The chain has TRBV23-1 and TRBJ1-1; D not certain. TRBV23-1 is an ORF, and what it does is uncertain. This CDR3 has 14 amino acids. Between the trimmed V and J ends, which lost 4 bases and 2 bases, there was a span of 11 bases. CDR3 loop: CASSLPTVNTEAFF. CDR3 sequence (DNA): TGCGCCAGCAGTCTTCCGACGGTAAACACTGAAGCTTTCTTT.

The chain has TRBV5-4 and TRBJ1-2; the match to TRBD1 covers 12 bases. With V trimmed by 4 bases and J by 7 bases, 11 bases remained unmatched. Germline V CDR1 and CDR2: SGHNT, YYREEE (reference sequence). The CDR3 is made up of 16 amino acids. The CDR3 here is CASSVGRDRGLGGYTF. The CDR3 DNA reads TGTGCCAGCAGCGTCGGGAGGGACAGGGGGCTTGGTGGCTACACCTTC.

The genes are TRBV6-5 and TRBJ2-1; 10 nucleotides match TRBD1. CDR3 length equals 15 residues. Germline-derived CDR1 and CDR2 are MNHEY and SVGAGI. Unmatched junction bases numbered 11, after V lost 6 bases and J lost 9 bases. This chain's CDR3 is CASSRRDRGRGEQFF. The CDR3 DNA is TGTGCCAGCAGCCGCCGGGACAGGGGAAGGGGTGAGCAGTTCTTC.